Given below is one T cell receptor (beta chain) in context. Via MiXCR, TCRdb re-called the 5' RACE reads, giving one row per CDR3 protein. The sample gives fewer than 250,000 distinct CDR3 sequences, approximately 6.8% of which show up once; about 5.8% is in the top ten. The record originates from a study of identical twins. The CDR3 has 13 residues. The V and J ends lost 3 bases and 4 bases respectively, with 8 bases between them. Germline CDR1 reads KGHDR; CDR2 reads SFDVKD. This sample was shared with a second study, whose subject was yellow fever vaccine responses in identical twins.

The clonotype comes from a woman younger than 30 in good health. The gene calls are TRBV24-1 and TRBJ2-5; D is ambiguous. Sequencing input: CD8+ T cells sorted from blood. The CDR3 is CATSDLETETQYF. CDR3 nucleotide sequence: TGTGCCACCAGTGATCTGGAGACAGAGACCCAGTACTTC.